This is a list of T cell receptor beta chains from one sample in a study of T cells in Graves' hyperthyroidism and ophthalmopathy. TCRdb processed the multiplex PCR reads anew with MiXCR; each CDR3 protein has one entry. In the table there are a few hundred thousand distinct CDR3 sequences, about 16% of which are singletons. The sequenced material came from blood. The receptors were sampled from a woman aged 25-40 years with Graves' hyperthyroidism. Each CDR3 is given with its conserved first and last residue. The order of the fields is D gene, V gene, clone size, J gene, CDR3 DNA, CDR3 protein. The D gene is left open where the match is weak. The size of a clone is reported for some rows only, either as once, few or many, or as a class for expanded clones.

d_call: NA; v_call: TRBV20-1; clone_size: few; j_call: TRBJ2-7; cdr3_nt: TGCAGTGCGAGAGACGGAATGTTCTCCTACGAGCAGTACTTC; cdr3_aa: CSARDGMFSYEQYF
d_call: NA; v_call: TRBV18; clone_size: NA; j_call: TRBJ2-2; cdr3_nt: TGTGCCAGCTACGCGGGACAGAACACCGGGGAGCTGTTTTTT; cdr3_aa: CASYAGQNTGELFF
d_call: TRBD2; v_call: TRBV5-1; clone_size: few; j_call: TRBJ2-1; cdr3_nt: TGCGCCAGCAGCTTGGGACTAGCGGGAGGGCCGGCTGAGCAGTTCTTC; cdr3_aa: CASSLGLAGGPAEQFF
d_call: TRBD1; v_call: TRBV29-1; clone_size: many; j_call: TRBJ1-1; cdr3_nt: TGCAGCGTTGTTGTCGCAGGGGGCACTGAAGCTTTCTTT; cdr3_aa: CSVVVAGGTEAFF
d_call: TRBD2; v_call: TRBV29-1; clone_size: NA; j_call: TRBJ2-7; cdr3_nt: TGCAGCGTTCTACCGGGACTAGCGTCCTACGAGCAGTACTTC; cdr3_aa: CSVLPGLASYEQYF
d_call: NA; v_call: TRBV2; clone_size: many; j_call: TRBJ1-5; cdr3_nt: TGTGCCAGCAGTGGCCTGGGTAGCAATCAGCCCCAGCATTTT; cdr3_aa: CASSGLGSNQPQHF
d_call: NA; v_call: TRBV18; clone_size: many; j_call: TRBJ1-1; cdr3_nt: TGTGCCAGCTCACCCCCCCTGGTGAAGTTGAACACTGAAGCTTTCTTT; cdr3_aa: CASSPPLVKLNTEAFF
d_call: NA; v_call: TRBV20-1; clone_size: many; j_call: TRBJ2-7; cdr3_nt: TGCAGTGCTAGTCTCCGGGAGAAGGTCTCCTACGAGCAGTACTTC; cdr3_aa: CSASLREKVSYEQYF
d_call: NA; v_call: TRBV11-2; clone_size: few; j_call: TRBJ2-2; cdr3_nt: TGTGCCAGCAGCCCCGGACGAACCTCCACCGGGGAGCTGTTTTTT; cdr3_aa: CASSPGRTSTGELFF
d_call: NA; v_call: TRBV4-1; clone_size: NA; j_call: TRBJ2-1; cdr3_nt: TGCGCCAGCAGCCAGGAGCGACCAGGGGAGCAGTTCTTC; cdr3_aa: CASSQERPGEQFF
d_call: TRBD1; v_call: TRBV2; clone_size: NA; j_call: TRBJ2-3; cdr3_nt: TGTGCCAGCAATGGAGGGCAGGGGGCCGCAGATACGCAGTATTTT; cdr3_aa: CASNGGQGAADTQYF
d_call: TRBD2; v_call: TRBV20-1; clone_size: NA; j_call: TRBJ2-1; cdr3_nt: TGCAGTGCGCTCGGGGGGCGGGAGGTCTCCTACAATGAGCAGTTCTTC; cdr3_aa: CSALGGREVSYNEQFF
d_call: TRBD2; v_call: TRBV9; clone_size: few; j_call: TRBJ2-1; cdr3_nt: TGTGCCAGCAGCGCGGGACAGAAAGCTAGCGGGAGCTCCTACAATGAGCAGTTCTTC; cdr3_aa: CASSAGQKASGSSYNEQFF
d_call: NA; v_call: TRBV30; clone_size: few; j_call: TRBJ2-1; cdr3_nt: TGTGCCTGGAGTGTACGAACCGGCAATGAGCAGTTCTTC; cdr3_aa: CAWSVRTGNEQFF
d_call: NA; v_call: TRBV10-3; clone_size: NA; j_call: TRBJ1-5; cdr3_nt: TGTGCCATCAGTGGAGGGACGATGGTTAGCAATCAGCCCCAGCATTTT; cdr3_aa: CAISGGTMVSNQPQHF
d_call: NA; v_call: TRBV27; clone_size: many; j_call: TRBJ1-5; cdr3_nt: TGTGCCAGCAGTTTATTAGGGGATCAGCCCCAGCATTTT; cdr3_aa: CASSLLGDQPQHF
d_call: NA; v_call: TRBV18; clone_size: NA; j_call: TRBJ1-5; cdr3_nt: TGTGCCAGCTCAGGGGAGGCGATCGATCAGCCCCAGCATTTT; cdr3_aa: CASSGEAIDQPQHF
d_call: NA; v_call: TRBV18; clone_size: many; j_call: TRBJ2-7; cdr3_nt: TGTGCCAGCAGACGAATAGGGGACGAGCAGTACTTC; cdr3_aa: CASRRIGDEQYF
d_call: TRBD1; v_call: TRBV3-1; clone_size: many; j_call: TRBJ2-7; cdr3_nt: TGTGCCAGCAGCCTCCGTTACCCGGGACAGGGAGACAACGAGCAGTACTTC; cdr3_aa: CASSLRYPGQGDNEQYF
d_call: NA; v_call: TRBV20-1; clone_size: many; j_call: TRBJ2-7; cdr3_nt: TGCAGTGCTATCCCACCCCCGCCGAGCGAGCAGTACTTC; cdr3_aa: CSAIPPPPSEQYF
d_call: NA; v_call: TRBV29-1; clone_size: NA; j_call: TRBJ1-2; cdr3_nt: TGCAGCGTTGGGGGTGCGGGGGTTAACTATGGCTACACCTTC; cdr3_aa: CSVGGAGVNYGYTF
d_call: TRBD1; v_call: TRBV19; clone_size: NA; j_call: TRBJ1-5; cdr3_nt: TGTGCCAGTAGTGAACAGGGGAGAAACAATCAGCCCCAGCATTTT; cdr3_aa: CASSEQGRNNQPQHF
d_call: TRBD2; v_call: TRBV11-2; clone_size: once; j_call: TRBJ2-3; cdr3_nt: TGTGCCAGCAGCATCGGACTAGCGGATACGCAGTATTTT; cdr3_aa: CASSIGLADTQYF
d_call: NA; v_call: TRBV5-1; clone_size: once; j_call: TRBJ2-5; cdr3_nt: TGCGCCAGCAGCTTGTTAGGACAGCTCCAAGAGACCCAGTACTTC; cdr3_aa: CASSLLGQLQETQYF
d_call: TRBD1; v_call: TRBV28; clone_size: many; j_call: TRBJ2-2; cdr3_nt: TGTGCCAGCAGTTTAATAGGACAGGCGAACACCGGGGAGCTGTTTTTT; cdr3_aa: CASSLIGQANTGELFF
d_call: TRBD2; v_call: TRBV5-1; clone_size: NA; j_call: TRBJ2-5; cdr3_nt: TGCGCCAGCAGCTTCGGTCGGGAGGGGGAGACCCAGTACTTC; cdr3_aa: CASSFGREGETQYF
d_call: NA; v_call: TRBV6-5; clone_size: few; j_call: TRBJ1-1; cdr3_nt: TGTGCCAGCAGTTACTCGGCAGGAATGAACACTGAAGCTTTCTTT; cdr3_aa: CASSYSAGMNTEAFF
d_call: NA; v_call: TRBV6-1; clone_size: NA; j_call: TRBJ1-5; cdr3_nt: TGTGCCAGCAGTGGGGTTCGGGGTGGCCTAAATCAGCCCCAGCATTTT; cdr3_aa: CASSGVRGGLNQPQHF
d_call: NA; v_call: TRBV4-1; clone_size: few; j_call: TRBJ2-5; cdr3_nt: TGCGCCAGCAGCCAAGGCCTAGCCGCGGTCGGAGAGACCCAGTACTTC; cdr3_aa: CASSQGLAAVGETQYF
d_call: NA; v_call: TRBV5-1; clone_size: many; j_call: TRBJ1-1; cdr3_nt: TGCGCCAGCAGCTTGGAGGGTTTGGATTACACTGAAGCTTTCTTT; cdr3_aa: CASSLEGLDYTEAFF
d_call: TRBD2; v_call: TRBV7-8; clone_size: many; j_call: TRBJ2-1; cdr3_nt: TGTGCCAGCAGCTTAGCGCGGGTGGGGGGGTACAATGAGCAGTTCTTC; cdr3_aa: CASSLARVGGYNEQFF
d_call: NA; v_call: TRBV29-1; clone_size: few; j_call: TRBJ2-5; cdr3_nt: TGCAGCGTTGACAGGGTGGGGGAGACCCAGTACTTC; cdr3_aa: CSVDRVGETQYF
d_call: NA; v_call: TRBV12-3/TRBV12-4; clone_size: NA; j_call: TRBJ2-3; cdr3_nt: TGTGCCAGTGGAACGGGACACAGCACAGATACGCAGTATTTT; cdr3_aa: CASGTGHSTDTQYF
d_call: NA; v_call: TRBV12-3/TRBV12-4; clone_size: NA; j_call: TRBJ2-5; cdr3_nt: TGTGCCAGCAGCCCCCCCCCGGAGTTTAAGACCCAGTACTTC; cdr3_aa: CASSPPPEFKTQYF
d_call: NA; v_call: TRBV11-2; clone_size: many; j_call: TRBJ2-2; cdr3_nt: TGTGCCAGCACCCGTAGAGGGGCCGGGGAGCTGTTTTTT; cdr3_aa: CASTRRGAGELFF
d_call: TRBD1; v_call: TRBV24-1; clone_size: few; j_call: TRBJ2-1; cdr3_nt: TGTGCCACCAGTGACACCACAGGGGCACCCTACAATGAGCAGTTCTTC; cdr3_aa: CATSDTTGAPYNEQFF
d_call: TRBD1; v_call: TRBV6-1; clone_size: many; j_call: TRBJ2-5; cdr3_nt: TGTGCCAGCAGTGGACAGGGGGCCGGAGAGACCCAGTACTTC; cdr3_aa: CASSGQGAGETQYF
d_call: NA; v_call: TRBV15; clone_size: many; j_call: TRBJ2-3; cdr3_nt: TGTGCCACCAGCAGAGAGTTGAACTCGGATACGCAGTATTTT; cdr3_aa: CATSRELNSDTQYF
d_call: NA; v_call: TRBV7-9; clone_size: once; j_call: TRBJ2-2; cdr3_nt: TGTGCCAGCAGCTTAGAAGGACAGTCTTCCGGGGAGCTGTTTTTT; cdr3_aa: CASSLEGQSSGELFF
d_call: TRBD1; v_call: TRBV5-8; clone_size: few; j_call: TRBJ2-2; cdr3_nt: TGTGCCAGCAGCTTGGTAAAGGGGGCCGGTACCGGGGAGCTGTTTTTT; cdr3_aa: CASSLVKGAGTGELFF
d_call: TRBD1; v_call: TRBV5-1; clone_size: NA; j_call: TRBJ2-5; cdr3_nt: TGCGCCAGCAGCTCAAACACAGGGGGCGGGGAAGAGACCCAGTACTTC; cdr3_aa: CASSSNTGGGEETQYF
d_call: NA; v_call: TRBV12-3/TRBV12-4; clone_size: many; j_call: TRBJ2-1; cdr3_nt: TGTGCCAGCAGTTTTCGGGGGGCAGAGCAGTTCTTC; cdr3_aa: CASSFRGAEQFF
d_call: TRBD1; v_call: TRBV4-1; clone_size: few; j_call: TRBJ1-1; cdr3_nt: TGCGCCAGCAGCCACTCGACAGGGGGATTTGAAACTGAAGCTTTCTTT; cdr3_aa: CASSHSTGGFETEAFF
d_call: NA; v_call: TRBV15; clone_size: few; j_call: TRBJ2-1; cdr3_nt: TGTGCCACCGGGGTAGAAGGGGGAGGGCCGGGGAATGAGCAGTTCTTC; cdr3_aa: CATGVEGGGPGNEQFF
d_call: NA; v_call: TRBV20-1; clone_size: NA; j_call: TRBJ1-3; cdr3_nt: TGCAGTGCGCCAGGGTACGGAAACACCATATATTTT; cdr3_aa: CSAPGYGNTIYF
d_call: NA; v_call: TRBV7-3; clone_size: few; j_call: TRBJ2-1; cdr3_nt: TGTGCCAGCAGCTCCGTGGACCAAAAACACAATGAGCAGTTCTTC; cdr3_aa: CASSSVDQKHNEQFF
d_call: NA; v_call: TRBV5-6; clone_size: few; j_call: TRBJ1-5; cdr3_nt: TGTGCCAGCAGCTCAAGACAGGCCGTAAAAAATCAGCCCCAGCATTTT; cdr3_aa: CASSSRQAVKNQPQHF
d_call: TRBD2; v_call: TRBV28; clone_size: many; j_call: TRBJ2-7; cdr3_nt: TGTGCCAGCAGTCCAAGCGGGAGGGGGAGGTCCTACGAGCAGTACTTC; cdr3_aa: CASSPSGRGRSYEQYF
d_call: NA; v_call: TRBV7-8; clone_size: many; j_call: TRBJ2-7; cdr3_nt: TGTGCCAGCAGCTTAATTGCTAGCGCTGCCTACGAGCAGTACTTC; cdr3_aa: CASSLIASAAYEQYF
d_call: TRBD1; v_call: TRBV2; clone_size: few; j_call: TRBJ2-2; cdr3_nt: TGTGCCAGCCTAGACAGGGGGGCCGGGGAGCTGTTTTTT; cdr3_aa: CASLDRGAGELFF
d_call: TRBD2; v_call: TRBV28; clone_size: NA; j_call: TRBJ2-5; cdr3_nt: TGTGCCAGCACCCTAGCGGGAGTAGAGACCCAGTACTTC; cdr3_aa: CASTLAGVETQYF
d_call: TRBD1; v_call: TRBV2; clone_size: many; j_call: TRBJ2-7; cdr3_nt: TGTGCCAGCTGCCGGGACAGGGGATCCTACGAGCAGTACTTC; cdr3_aa: CASCRDRGSYEQYF
d_call: NA; v_call: TRBV7-2; clone_size: NA; j_call: TRBJ2-2; cdr3_nt: TGTGCCAGCAGCTTAGAGGAGCGGGGGGAGCTGTTTTTT; cdr3_aa: CASSLEERGELFF
d_call: NA; v_call: TRBV3-1; clone_size: many; j_call: TRBJ1-4; cdr3_nt: TGTGCCAGCAGTCTCCTGACTGGAGAAAAACTGTTTTTT; cdr3_aa: CASSLLTGEKLFF
d_call: NA; v_call: TRBV20-1; clone_size: few; j_call: TRBJ2-2; cdr3_nt: TGCAGTGCTAGTGGAATGGGGAGAATTACCGGGGAGCTGTTTTTT; cdr3_aa: CSASGMGRITGELFF
d_call: NA; v_call: TRBV6-1; clone_size: NA; j_call: TRBJ2-5; cdr3_nt: TGTGCCAGCAGTGAAGGGCAGGGTTTCAAAGAGACCCAGTACTTC; cdr3_aa: CASSEGQGFKETQYF
d_call: NA; v_call: TRBV28; clone_size: many; j_call: TRBJ1-2; cdr3_nt: TGTGCCAGCAGTCCCCGGACATCTAACTATGGCTACACCTTC; cdr3_aa: CASSPRTSNYGYTF